The 9 T cell receptor beta chains below all came from one sample that was sequenced in a study of T cell repertoires in cytomegalovirus infection. TCRdb reanalysed the reads using MiXCR and keeps one entry per CDR3 protein. The sample holds 150,000 to 200,000 distinct CDR3 sequences, approximately 15% seen once. The sequenced sample was PBMCs. Receptors were obtained from a human donor in good health (CMV status not recorded). Some clones in this sample may be carry-over from other donors' samples.

The chain uses TRBV28 and TRBJ1-3; maybe TRBD1 (5 bases). This CDR3 contains 15 residues. The V end lost 6 bases, the J end lost 8 bases, and 20 bases lay between the germline ends. Germline CDR1 MDHEN, CDR2 SYDVKM. This chain's CDR3 is CASRLPGPSADTIYF. The CDR3 nucleotides are TGTGCCAGCAGGCTACCGGGACCCTCGGCAGACACCATATATTTT.

This clonotype has only a few counts. The V and J genes are TRBV14 and TRBJ1-1; TRBD1 matches at 7 bases. Looked up from germline, CDR1 is SGHDN and CDR2 is FVKESK. CDR3 size: 14 residues. The V and J ends lost 4 bases and 3 bases, in that order; junction bases with no gene match: 5. The CDR3 reads CASSPGQYHTEAFF. The CDR3 DNA reads as TGTGCCAGCAGCCCGGGACAGTACCACACTGAAGCTTTCTTT.

This clonotype was seen a handful of times. The chain joins TRBV19 to TRBJ2-2; perhaps TRBD1 as D (6 bases). Germline CDR1 and CDR2: LNHDA and SQIVND (reference sequence). CDR3 size: 16 residues. V lost 4 bases and J 4 bases, leaving 16 bases between the germline ends. The CDR3 reads CASSTQTGHSTGELFF. The CDR3, as DNA: TGTGCCAGTAGTACTCAGACGGGACACAGCACCGGGGAGCTGTTTTTT.

This chain connects TRBV20-1 to TRBJ1-1; 10 bases fit TRBD1. J lost 4 bases, V lost 4 bases, and 15 bases had no gene match. Germline CDR1 is DFQATT and CDR2 is SNEGSKA (reference sequence). This CDR3 comprises 17 residues. The DNA for the CDR3 is TGCAGTGCTATACTAATTGGGACAGGGGCACAAGGCACTGAAGCTTTCTTT. Translating gives CSAILIGTGAQGTEAFF.

The rearrangement links TRBV19 to TRBJ1-1, with 10 bases matching TRBD1. The CDR3 length is 16 residues. CDR1 and CDR2 (germline): LNHDA, SQIVND (reference sequence). The trim removed 5 bases at V and 3 bases at J, leaving 9 bases unmatched. In nucleotides, the CDR3 is TGTGCCAGTAGTCCCGGGACAGGGGAATGGGACACTGAAGCTTTCTTT. Translation: CASSPGTGEWDTEAFF.

This clonotype was seen repeatedly, ten times or more. The V gene is TRBV7-2, the J gene TRBJ1-6; D is unclear. CDR3 length: 14 residues. V was shortened by 2 bases and J by 7 bases, with 9 bases between the two germline ends. Per the germline V gene, CDR1 is SGHTA and CDR2 is FQGNSA. CDR3 sequence reads: CASSLRAVNSPLHF. DNA of the CDR3: TGTGCCAGCAGCTTAAGGGCTGTGAATTCACCCCTCCACTTT.

This clonotype was seen many times. The rearrangement links TRBV10-3 to TRBJ2-7, with TRBD2 matching 10 bases. CDR3 length: 14 amino acids. After removal of 8 bases from V and 1 base from J, the junction contained 5 bases not matched to a gene. CDR1 is ENHRY and CDR2 is SYGVKD in the germline V gene. In DNA form, the CDR3 reads TGTGCCATCGCCCGGACTAGCGGATCCTACGAGCAGTACTTC. It encodes CAIARTSGSYEQYF.

The table lists this clonotype with a few counts. The CDR3 DNA is TGTGCCAGCCTTAAGGGACGGCTTGGTGAAAAACTGTTTTTT. Protein product: CASLKGRLGEKLFF. The genes are TRBV2 and TRBJ1-4, with a weak D call TRBD1 (5 bases). CDR3 size: 14 residues. V dropped 8 bases and J dropped 7 bases, with 17 bases sitting between them. CDR1 is SNHLY, CDR2 FYNNEI, per germline.

This clonotype has ten or more counts. The chain links TRBV4-1 to TRBJ2-3; TRBD2 aligns across 7 bases. This CDR3 is 20 amino acids long. V lost 0 bases and J lost 3; bases outside the gene matches: 18. CDR1 is MGHRA, CDR2 YSYEKL, per germline. The CDR3 DNA reads as TGCGCCAGCAGCCAAGAAAACCCCCATTTGCGGGAGATAAGTACAGATACGCAGTATTTT. Translating gives CASSQENPHLREISTDTQYF.